This TCR beta chain was observed in a study of shared clonotypes between healthy human individuals. Overall study results and limits: An anticipated effect of sequencing depth on clonotype sharing among donors was recognized.

CDR3 length: 14 residues. Germline V gene data show CDR1 as LNHDA and CDR2 as SQIVND (reference sequence). V was trimmed by 3 bases and J by 4 bases, leaving 13 bases between them. Notes on this clone: Its specificity is not known.

Deep-level running was used for the assay. The method was immunoSEQ multiplex PCR; TCRdb's version includes in-frame clones alone and lacks a portion of them. The data contain about 980,000 clones, approximately 80% of them singletons. Within Nashville, Tennessee resided all donors, each a Caucasian adult. The investigators split CD4+ cells into a CD45RA+ naive subset and a CD45RA-negative memory subset. The TCR originated in a man aged 18 to 35 in good health. Input material: memory CD4+ T cells sorted from blood. Subset meaning: CD45RA-negative fraction. V usage is TRBV19 and J usage is TRBJ2-7; possible D gene TRBD1, 6 bases. The CDR3, as DNA: TGTGCCAGTAGTATGGGCCAGGGGAGTTACGAGCAGTACTTC. Translated: CASSMGQGSYEQYF.